The 8 T cell receptor beta chains below come from one sample, sequenced in a study of T cells expressing NK-cell markers. TCRdb reprocessed the 5' RACE reads, with one entry per CDR3 protein and no DNA. This specimen shows about 150,000 distinct CDR3 sequences; the ten leading clones hold roughly a third. Sequenced material: blood T cells: a sorted CD56 or NKG2C T cell subset, CD4+ or CD8+ T cells, or bulk PBMC T cells (not recorded which). These receptors were obtained from a woman aged 45-60 years in good health.

CDR3 protein: CASSDRGSGTQYF. The chain links TRBV10-1 to TRBJ2-5; lacking DNA, the TRBD1 call made by TCRdb goes unchecked. This CDR3 has 13 residues. Germline loops: CDR1 WNHNN, CDR2 SYGVQD (reference sequence).

This chain joins TRBV19 and TRBJ2-1. The CDR3 is 14 amino acids. Germline CDR1 reads LNHDA; CDR2 reads SQIVND (reference sequence). CDR3 region: CASSILPWDNEQFF.

The rearrangement uses TRBV29-1 and TRBJ2-1; TCRdb's assignment of TRBD2 cannot be checked, as there is no DNA. CDR1 SQVTM and CDR2 ANQGSEA come from the germline V gene. The CDR3 consists of 12 residues. The CDR3 loop is CSVEMGSNEQFF.

The chain links TRBV29-1 to TRBJ2-4; TCRdb selects TRBD2, and the lack of DNA leaves this call unchecked. The CDR3 loop spans 15 amino acids. Per germline, CDR1 SQVTM and CDR2 ANQGSEA. CDR3 protein: CSVEGTGTSERIQYF.

The chain couples TRBV15 to TRBJ2-4; TCRdb designates TRBD1, a call that cannot be tested without DNA. The CDR3 covers 15 residues. The germline V gene encodes CDR1 LNHNV and CDR2 YYDKDF (reference sequence). The CDR3 sequence is CATSWGRESKNIQYF.

J is TRBJ2-1 and V is TRBV6-2 or TRBV6-3. This CDR3 is built from 15 residues. CDR1 MNHEY and CDR2 SVGEGT come from the germline V gene. The CDR3: CASSYGGRAYNEQFF.

This rearrangement joins TRBV12-5 to TRBJ2-3; the TCRdb call, TRBD1, lacks DNA for checking. Germline CDR1 reads LGHNT; CDR2 reads FRNRAP. This CDR3 contains 16 residues. The CDR3 sequence is CASGLFPPDNTDTQYF.

The chain combines TRBV27 with TRBJ1-1; TCRdb indicates TRBD1, and absent DNA this call remains unverified. Germline V gives CDR1 MNHEY, CDR2 SMNVEV (reference sequence). The CDR3 sequence is 15 residues long. The CDR3 region is CASSPTGGGGTEAFF.